One and the same sample provided the 7 T cell receptor beta chains below, sequenced in a study of CD8+ T cells in alopecia areata. The authors extracted RNA and reverse transcribed it into cDNA as the sequencing template. Method: immunoSEQ multiplex PCR; TCRdb's copy keeps in-frame clones and lacks some. In the table there are 150,000 or so clones, about nine tenths of which are singletons. The starting material was CD8+ T cells sorted from blood, obtained at week 0. The receptors originated from a human donor with alopecia areata.

This sequence joins TRBV7-8 and TRBJ2-3; no definite D call. The CDR3 runs 13 residues. Germline CDR1 reads SGHVS; CDR2 reads FQNEAQ. The chain's CDR3 is CQTELSSTDTQYF. CDR3 DNA sequence: TGTCAGACGGAGCTCTCTAGCACAGATACGCAGTATTTT.

This chain connects TRBV5-6 to TRBJ2-7; a possible D gene is TRBD2 (5 bases). Trimming took off 2 bases at V and 1 base at J, with 13 bases between the two ends. In germline, CDR1 is SGHDT, CDR2 YYEEEE. CDR3 length equals 15 residues. The CDR3 DNA follows: TGTGCCAGCAGCTTAAGTGGGAGTCCTTCCTACGAGCAGTACTTC. Protein sequence: CASSLSGSPSYEQYF. Drawing the rest from reference TRBV5-6 and TRBJ2-7, the complete variable domain is DAGVTQSPTHLIKTRGQQVTLRCSPKSGHDTVSWYQQALGQGPQFIFQYYEEEERQRGNFPDRFSGHQFPNYSSELNVNALLLGDSALYLCASSLSGSPSYEQYFGPGTRLTVT.

This clone was detected only a few times. The V gene is TRBV7-2, the J gene TRBJ2-1; the D is unclear. The germline gives CDR1 SGHTA, CDR2 FQGNSA. This CDR3 is built from 13 residues. Trimming shortened V by 5 bases and J by 4 bases, and 9 bases separated the two germline ends. The chain's CDR3 is CASSLTPYNEQFF. The CDR3 region has the DNA TGTGCCAGCAGCCTGACACCTTACAATGAGCAGTTCTTC.

V gene TRBV4-1 combines with J gene TRBJ2-5; 10 bases agree with TRBD2. V dropped 2 bases and J dropped 5; count of bases not matched to a gene: 11. Per the germline V gene, CDR1 is MGHRA and CDR2 is YSYEKL. The CDR3 length is 17 residues. The CDR3 region has the DNA TGCGCCAGCAGCCAATTCACCCTAGCGGGAGAGGAGGAGACCCAGTACTTC. Translated: CASSQFTLAGEEETQYF.

This clone was seen once. The rearrangement links TRBV19 to TRBJ2-5; D unclear. V was pared by 7 bases and J by 3 bases, with 6 bases between. Germline values: CDR1 LNHDA, CDR2 SQIVND (reference sequence). The CDR3 length is 11 residues. CDR3 DNA: TGTGCCAGTAACACAGAAGAGACCCAGTACTTC. This gives the protein CASNTEETQYF.

This rearrangement joins TRBV30 to TRBJ2-2; D perhaps matches TRBD2 (5 bases). Trimming cost V 2 bases and J 4 bases, with 23 bases left between them. The CDR3 sequence is 18 residues long. The germline gives CDR1 GTSNPN, CDR2 SVGIG (reference sequence). CDR3 coding DNA: TGTGCCTGGAGTACCGAGGGCGGGCCTACCAAGGGCACCGGGGAGCTGTTTTTT. Its protein is CAWSTEGGPTKGTGELFF.

The V gene is TRBV7-3, the J gene TRBJ1-1; no firm D call. This CDR3 contains 14 residues. Germline lookup yields CDR1 SGHTA and CDR2 FQGTGA. V gave up 2 bases and J gave up 1 base, with 8 bases separating them. CDR3 sequence (DNA): TGTGCCAGCAGCTTATTTAGGGAGAACACTGAAGCTTTCTTT. Protein: CASSLFRENTEAFF.